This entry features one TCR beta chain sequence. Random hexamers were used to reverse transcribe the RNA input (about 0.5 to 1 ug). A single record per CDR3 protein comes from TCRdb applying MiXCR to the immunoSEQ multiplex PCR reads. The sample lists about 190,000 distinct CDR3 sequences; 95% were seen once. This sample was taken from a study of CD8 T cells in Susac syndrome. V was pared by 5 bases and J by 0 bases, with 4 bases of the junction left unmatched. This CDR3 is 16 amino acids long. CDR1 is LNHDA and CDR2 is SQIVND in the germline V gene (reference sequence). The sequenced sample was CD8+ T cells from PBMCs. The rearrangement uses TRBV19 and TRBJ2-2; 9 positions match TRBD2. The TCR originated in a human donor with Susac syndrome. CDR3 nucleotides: TGTGCCAGTAGTGGGGCTAGCGGGGCGAACACCGGGGAGCTGTTTTTT. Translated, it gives CASSGASGANTGELFF.